This is a list of T cell receptor beta chains from one sample in a study of blood T cells in healthy people across ages. In TCRdb, the 5' RACE reads were re-called with MiXCR into one record per CDR3 protein. The sample includes 800,000 to 950,000 distinct CDR3 sequences, just under 30% of them seen just once. These data were likewise used in another study, on T cells of mothers and their children.

The sample was blood. Receptor source: a woman between 40 and 50 years old in good health. Both conserved end residues are part of each CDR3. A D gene is named only where the DNA matches it firmly. Not every row has a clone size; where given, it reads once, few, many or a size class.

>TRBV7-9|NA|NA|TRBJ1-1
CASSLVSVEAFF
TGTGCCAGCAGCTTAGTCTCCGTTGAAGCTTTCTTT
>TRBV14|few|NA|TRBJ2-4
CVSSPRQANKNIQYF
TGTGTCAGCAGCCCGAGACAGGCCAACAAAAACATTCAGTACTTC
>TRBV20-1|once|TRBD1|TRBJ1-6
CSARDPSTGTGRSPLHF
TGCAGTGCTAGAGATCCCTCAACCGGGACAGGGAGGTCACCCCTCCACTTT
>TRBV29-1|NA|TRBD1|TRBJ1-4
CSLRGPKRGRGEKLFF
TGCAGCTTGAGGGGGCCGAAAAGGGGGCGCGGTGAAAAACTGTTTTTT
>TRBV7-3|few|NA|TRBJ2-1
CASSSQRREQFF
TGTGCCAGCAGCTCCCAACGTAGGGAGCAGTTCTTC
>TRBV4-1|few|TRBD1|TRBJ2-2
CASSQQGTGDTGELFF
TGCGCCAGCAGCCAACAAGGGACAGGGGACACCGGGGAGCTGTTTTTT
>TRBV18|NA|NA|TRBJ2-1
CASSQGSNNERFF
TGTGCCAGCTCACAGGGCTCGAACAATGAGCGGTTCTTC
>TRBV12-3/TRBV12-4|many|TRBD1|TRBJ2-7
CASSSGQGSYEQYF
TGTGCCAGCAGTTCGGGACAGGGCTCCTACGAGCAGTACTTC
>TRBV28|many|TRBD2|TRBJ2-5
CASTGGGQETQYF
TGTGCCAGCACTGGCGGGGGCCAAGAGACCCAGTACTTC
>TRBV7-2|few|TRBD1|TRBJ2-5
CASSLSGGLMETQYF
TGTGCCAGCAGCTTATCAGGGGGCCTTATGGAGACCCAGTACTTC
>TRBV7-3|NA|NA|TRBJ2-2
CASSLKGRPGELFF
TGTGCCAGCAGCTTAAAGGGGCGGCCCGGGGAGCTGTTTTTT
>TRBV5-1|few|NA|TRBJ1-5
CASSLGSDATGGQPQHF
TGCGCCAGCAGCCTGGGGTCCGACGCTACAGGTGGACAGCCCCAGCATTTT
>TRBV28|NA|TRBD1|TRBJ1-1
CASSSRTGTAFF
TGTGCCAGCAGTAGCAGGACAGGTACGGCTTTCTTT
>TRBV7-2|NA|TRBD2|TRBJ2-1
CASSLALSTSGGAYEQFF
TGTGCCAGCAGCTTAGCGCTTTCGACTAGCGGGGGGGCATATGAGCAGTTCTTC
>TRBV28|many|NA|TRBJ2-7
CASSRAGQPYEQYF
TGTGCCAGCAGCCGCGCGGGACAGCCCTACGAGCAGTACTTC
>TRBV7-6|few|NA|TRBJ1-1
CASSHRGMNTEAFF
TGTGCCAGCAGCCACCGGGGCATGAACACTGAAGCTTTCTTT
>TRBV19|many|NA|TRBJ1-2
CASSPQTSNYGYTF
TGTGCCAGTAGTCCACAGACATCTAACTATGGCTACACCTTC
>TRBV24-1|NA|NA|TRBJ1-1
CATSDHQDEAFF
TGTGCCACCAGTGATCACCAGGACGAAGCTTTCTTT
>TRBV20-1|once|NA|TRBJ2-1
CSARSGAALNEQFF
TGCAGTGCTCGGTCAGGGGCCGCTCTCAATGAGCAGTTCTTC
>TRBV20-1|NA|TRBD2|TRBJ2-1
CSATLAGHSYNEQFF
TGCAGTGCTACACTAGCGGGTCACTCCTACAATGAGCAGTTCTTC
>TRBV7-9|few|NA|TRBJ1-1
CASSPPVGMNTEAFF
TGTGCCAGCAGCCCACCGGTGGGGATGAACACTGAAGCTTTCTTT
>TRBV28|NA|NA|TRBJ2-1
CASSNDESSYNEQFF
TGTGCCAGCAGCAATGACGAGAGCTCCTACAATGAGCAGTTCTTC
>TRBV6-5|NA|TRBD1|TRBJ1-1
CASKPQGAIGNTEAFF
TGTGCCAGCAAGCCGCAGGGGGCGATTGGGAACACTGAAGCTTTCTTT
>TRBV7-2|NA|NA|TRBJ1-5
CASSSEAGMNQPQHF
TGTGCCAGCAGCTCCGAGGCAGGGATGAATCAGCCCCAGCATTTT
>TRBV7-9|NA|NA|TRBJ2-7
CASSFIRVHSYEQYF
TGTGCCAGCAGCTTCATCAGGGTACACTCCTACGAGCAGTACTTC
>TRBV4-1|NA|NA|TRBJ1-1
CASSQIGRRGAAFF
TGCGCCAGCAGCCAAATCGGCAGGAGGGGTGCAGCTTTCTTT
>TRBV20-1|few|NA|TRBJ1-4
CSARDREVPEEKLFF
TGCAGTGCTAGAGATCGAGAAGTTCCGGAGGAAAAACTGTTTTTT
>TRBV28|NA|TRBD1|TRBJ2-7
CASSLFWTGSQGSSYNEQYF
TGTGCCAGCAGTTTATTCTGGACAGGGTCACAGGGAAGCTCCTACAATGAGCAGTACTTC
>TRBV7-2|NA|NA|TRBJ1-1
CASSIQPRGETEAFF
TGTGCCAGCAGTATTCAACCCAGGGGCGAGACTGAAGCTTTCTTT
>TRBV18|NA|TRBD1|TRBJ2-1
CASSPFRDRVSNEQFF
TGTGCCAGCTCACCGTTCCGGGACAGGGTGTCCAATGAGCAGTTCTTC
>TRBV6-2/TRBV6-3|NA|NA|TRBJ1-2
CASSSGQNYGHTF
TGTGCCAGCAGTTCCGGACAGAACTATGGCCACACCTTC
>TRBV28|many|TRBD2|TRBJ2-7
CASSLFSGASYEQYF
TGTGCCAGCAGTTTATTTAGCGGGGCCTCCTACGAGCAGTACTTC
>TRBV28|NA|NA|TRBJ2-7
CASSLPNWGASEQYF
TGTGCCAGCAGCCTCCCGAATTGGGGGGCCTCCGAGCAGTACTTC
>TRBV7-2|NA|NA|TRBJ2-7
CASSPGVPYEQYF
TGCGCCAGCAGCCCAGGGGTGCCCTACGAGCAGTACTTC
>TRBV21-1|few|NA|TRBJ1-2
CASSTSGGRAGYTF
TGTGCCAGCAGCACATCAGGGGGGCGTGCTGGCTACACCTTC
>TRBV5-1|NA|NA|TRBJ2-3
CASSFRGSSTDTQYF
TGCGCCAGCAGCTTCCGGGGATCTAGCACAGATACGCAGTATTTT
>TRBV6-5|many|NA|TRBJ2-3
CASSRGGQLTDTQYF
TGTGCCAGCAGCCGAGGAGGACAGCTCACAGATACGCAGTATTTT
>TRBV7-9|NA|NA|TRBJ1-2
CASSLAGAGAGGYTF
TGTGCCAGCAGCTTAGCTGGTGCGGGGGCTGGAGGCTACACCTTC
>TRBV6-7|few|TRBD2|TRBJ2-7
CASRGLAGASYEQYF
TGTGCCAGCAGGGGACTAGCGGGGGCCTCCTACGAGCAGTACTTC
>TRBV12-3/TRBV12-4|many|NA|TRBJ2-7
CASSLSADRTYEQYF
TGTGCCAGCAGTTTATCCGCAGACAGAACCTACGAGCAGTACTTC
>TRBV29-1|NA|TRBD1|TRBJ2-5
CSTRDSRGETQYF
TGCAGCACCCGGGACAGCCGAGGGGAGACCCAGTACTTC